These T cell receptor beta chains were read from a single sample in a study of identifying expanded T cells in peripheral blood. Clones were sequenced by immunoSEQ multiplex PCR, and TCRdb holds only the in-frame ones, with some missing. This sample yields 50,000 to 75,000 clones, of which about 85% are seen a single time; 17% belongs to the top ten. What was sequenced was blood. The receptors originated from a person aged 18 to 70 in good health. CDR3s include the opening cysteine and the closing phenylalanine or tryptophan.

v_call	j_call	cdr3_aa
TRBV7-9	TRBJ1-2	CASSLVGSNGGYTF
TRBV7-7	TRBJ2-1	CASSSQGRSEQFF
TRBV13	TRBJ2-5	CASSPGTSGEETQYF
TRBV4-1	TRBJ2-4	CASSQGGKNIQYF
TRBV19	TRBJ2-3	CASSIANGDTDTQYF
TRBV5-5	TRBJ1-2	CASTLRWEGGGYTF
TRBV7-8	TRBJ1-6	CASSLVGLNNSPLHF
TRBV4-2	TRBJ2-3	CASSQEERAGTDTQYF
TRBV5-1	TRBJ2-7	CASSSMWGGDYEQYF
TRBV27	TRBJ1-2	CASSPGTGFGYTF
TRBV19	TRBJ1-5	CASSIGVWAGLNQPQHF
TRBV5-4	TRBJ2-6	CASSPSQGTLGGANVLTF
TRBV21-1	TRBJ2-7	CASSKGRGEQYF
TRBV4-1	TRBJ1-1	CASSHGTGGGNTEAFF
TRBV19	TRBJ2-5	CASSISQGARETQYF
TRBV6-1	TRBJ2-6	CASSATGTGANVLTF
TRBV11-3	TRBJ2-3	CASSYLGLVDTQYF
TRBV7-9	TRBJ2-6	CASSPAGSGANVLTF
TRBV28	TRBJ2-5	CASQKSKETQYF
TRBV2	TRBJ1-5	CASNSNRGNQPQHF
TRBV5-8	TRBJ2-3	CASSLTSGTDTQYF
TRBV7-2	TRBJ2-3	CASSINRGADTQYF
TRBV5-1	TRBJ1-1	CASSSDQGRREAFF
TRBV9	TRBJ2-3	CASSAYHSDTQYF
TRBV5-8	TRBJ2-3	CASSLDGLAGDTQYF
TRBV13	TRBJ1-1	CASSWRDVVNTEAFF
TRBV27	TRBJ1-5	CASSLSPGLNQPQHF
TRBV9	TRBJ2-5	CASSVSGGAGETQYF
TRBV9	TRBJ2-7	CASSPGDLDYEQYF
TRBV6-5	TRBJ2-1	CASTHPGGQYSEQFF
TRBV14	TRBJ2-7	CASSPIRGTSGTYEQYF
TRBV25-1	TRBJ1-2	CASSEVGFYF
TRBV30	TRBJ1-5	CAWSEGQTLNQPQHF
TRBV10-1	TRBJ2-2	CASSLGWTGELFF
TRBV2	TRBJ1-2	CASLLLQGTYGYTF
TRBV29-1	TRBJ2-3	CSVGSTDTQYF
TRBV29-1	TRBJ1-1	CSVRTSLTEAFF
TRBV6-1	TRBJ2-1	CASSRDQTYNEQFF
TRBV4-1	TRBJ2-3	CASREPGTATDTQYF
TRBV4-1	TRBJ2-1	CASSQEEGVSTYNEQFF
TRBV7-8	TRBJ1-6	CASSLDLPVPPLHF
TRBV18	TRBJ2-4	CASSPASGRSGKNIQYF
TRBV9	TRBJ1-2	CASSVGDRARGYTF